The 6 T cell receptor beta chains listed next were all sequenced from one sample in a study of cytomegalovirus exposure and HLA in healthy donors (dated 2017 in TCRdb). The library was produced with the immunoSEQ multiplex PCR assay. TCRdb's version of the immuneACCESS table is confined to in-frame rearrangements and falls short of the full clone set. An unresolved V gene accounts for under half of the shortfall where checked; the remainder is of unknown origin. The sample table contains over 150,000 clones; only one count was recorded for around 83% of them. The top ten hold 2% to 2.5% of the sample. Sequencing used PBMCs. These TCRs come from a human donor in good health.

The V and J genes are TRBV6-5 and TRBJ1-5; the match to TRBD1 covers 7 bases. The V gene's germline CDR1 is MNHEY and CDR2 SVGAGI. The CDR3 has 14 amino acids. V trimming: 5 bases; J trimming: 2 bases; junction bases outside the gene matches: 3. Here the CDR3 reads CASSTTGGNQPQHF. The CDR3 region has the DNA TGTGCCAGCAGTACCACAGGGGGCAATCAGCCCCAGCATTTT.

J is TRBJ2-1 and V is TRBV4-1, with a tentative D call TRBD2 (6 bases). Trimming took off 0 bases at V and 0 bases at J, with 15 bases between the two ends. CDR3 length equals 18 residues. CDR1 and CDR2 (germline): MGHRA, YSYEKL. The CDR3 loop reads CASSQEKGLSLSYNEQFF. The CDR3 DNA reads as TGCGCCAGCAGCCAAGAGAAGGGACTCTCTCTCTCCTACAATGAGCAGTTCTTC.

This chain uses TRBV7-9 with TRBJ1-2, with a tentative D call TRBD1 (5 bases). V lost 4 bases, J lost 5 bases, and 14 bases lay in between. CDR1 SEHNR and CDR2 FQNEAQ come from the germline V gene (reference sequence). CDR3 size: 14 residues. For the CDR3, the DNA is TGTGCCAGCAGCTCTTTGGGGGGTCGGTATGGCTACACCTTC. It translates to CASSSLGGRYGYTF.

The chain combines TRBV15 with TRBJ2-1; tentative D call: TRBD2 (6 bases). Trimming stripped 0 bases from V and 4 bases from J, with 19 bases between. Germline CDR1 and CDR2: LNHNV and YYDKDF (reference sequence). The CDR3 loop spans 18 amino acids. As DNA, the CDR3 is TGTGCCACCAGCAGAGAATGGGACTTCTTGAAACGATACAATGAGCAGTTCTTC. Amino acid sequence: CATSREWDFLKRYNEQFF. Full variable domain (missing parts from reference TRBV15 and TRBJ2-1): DAMVIQNPRYQVTQFGKPVTLSCSQTLNHNVMYWYQQKSSQAPKLLFHYYDKDFNNEADTPDNFQSRRPNTSFCFLDIRSPGLGDTAMYLCATSREWDFLKRYNEQFFGPGTRLTVL.

This clone was detected once. J is TRBJ2-7 and V is TRBV5-1; a possible D gene is TRBD2 (5 bases). Germline lookup yields CDR1 SGHRS and CDR2 YFSETQ. Trimming took off 3 bases at V and 2 bases at J, with 6 bases between the two ends. This CDR3 has 12 amino acids. CDR3 region: CASSYGTYEQYF. CDR3 in DNA: TGCGCCAGCAGCTACGGGACCTACGAGCAGTACTTC.

The chain combines TRBV28 with TRBJ2-3, with 9 bases aligning to TRBD2. The junction had 4 bases not matched to a gene; V was cut back by 5 bases and J by 4 bases. The CDR3 is made up of 14 amino acids. The germline gives CDR1 MDHEN, CDR2 SYDVKM. CDR3 residues: CASSRGGEADTQYF. The CDR3 DNA follows: TGTGCCAGCAGTCGCGGGGGGGAGGCAGATACGCAGTATTTT.